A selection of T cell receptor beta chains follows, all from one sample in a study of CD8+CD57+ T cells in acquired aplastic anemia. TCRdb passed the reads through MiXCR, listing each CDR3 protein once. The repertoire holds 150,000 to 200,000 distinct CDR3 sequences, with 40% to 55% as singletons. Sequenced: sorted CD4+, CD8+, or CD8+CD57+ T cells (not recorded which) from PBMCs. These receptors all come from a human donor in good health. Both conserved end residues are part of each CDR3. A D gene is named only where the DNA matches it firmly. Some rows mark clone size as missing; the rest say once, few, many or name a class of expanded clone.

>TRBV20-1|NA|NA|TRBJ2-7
CSARDPRAGTGEQYF
TGCAGTGCTAGAGATCCAAGGGCAGGGACGGGCGAGCAGTACTTC
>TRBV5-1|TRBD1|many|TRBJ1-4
CASSSDGQGEKLFF
TGCGCCAGCAGCTCCGATGGACAGGGAGAAAAACTGTTTTTT
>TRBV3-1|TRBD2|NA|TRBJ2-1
CASSPGGTRDNEQFF
TGTGCCAGCAGTCCGGGGGGGACTAGGGACAATGAGCAGTTCTTC
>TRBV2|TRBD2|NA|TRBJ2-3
CASSAGTSVADTQYF
TGTGCCAGCAGCGCTGGGACTAGCGTGGCAGATACGCAGTATTTT
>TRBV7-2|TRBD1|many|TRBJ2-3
CASSLGTGTGGVDTQYF
TGTGCCAGCAGCTTAGGTACCGGGACAGGGGGTGTAGATACGCAGTATTTT
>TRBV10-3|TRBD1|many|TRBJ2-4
CAISEPGQGRTKNIQYF
TGTGCCATCAGTGAGCCGGGACAGGGGAGAACCAAAAACATTCAGTACTTC
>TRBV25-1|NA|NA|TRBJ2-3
CASSEPSTYSTDTQYF
TGTGCCAGCAGTGAGCCCAGCACCTATAGCACAGATACGCAGTATTTT
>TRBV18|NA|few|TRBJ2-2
CASSPGTAGELFF
TGTGCCAGCTCACCAGGGACGGCCGGGGAGCTGTTTTTT
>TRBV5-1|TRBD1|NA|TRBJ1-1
CASSWGGQGREAFF
TGCGCCAGCAGCTGGGGGGGACAGGGACGTGAAGCTTTCTTT
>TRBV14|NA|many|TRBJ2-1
CASRSQGLNEQFF
TGTGCCAGCAGATCACAGGGTTTAAATGAGCAGTTCTTC
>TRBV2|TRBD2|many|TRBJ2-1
CASSGSGRSYNEQFF
TGTGCCAGCAGTGGTAGCGGGAGATCGTACAATGAGCAGTTCTTC
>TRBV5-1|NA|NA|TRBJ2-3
CASSTSSSDTQYF
TGCGCCAGCAGCACTAGTTCGTCAGATACGCAGTATTTT
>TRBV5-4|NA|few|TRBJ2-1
CASSLKGLNYNEQFF
TGTGCCAGCAGCTTGAAGGGTTTAAACTACAATGAGCAGTTCTTC
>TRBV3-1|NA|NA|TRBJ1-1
CASSQGRNTGAFF
TGTGCCAGCAGCCAAGGCAGGAACACTGGAGCTTTCTTT
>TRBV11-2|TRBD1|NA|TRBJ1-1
CASSSRQGATEAFF
TGTGCCAGCAGCTCGAGACAGGGCGCCACTGAAGCTTTCTTT
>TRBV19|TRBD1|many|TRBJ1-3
CASTAGTGLYSGNTIYF
TGTGCCAGCACCGCCGGGACAGGGCTTTACTCTGGAAACACCATATATTTT
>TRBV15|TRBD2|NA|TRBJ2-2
CATSRDSGGTNGSVGELFF
TGTGCCACCAGCAGAGATTCGGGGGGGACTAACGGGAGTGTCGGGGAGCTGTTTTTT
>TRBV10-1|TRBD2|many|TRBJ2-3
CASSEGTGGSGRAGTDTQYF
TGCGCCAGCAGTGAGGGGACAGGAGGTAGCGGGAGGGCCGGCACAGATACGCAGTATTTT
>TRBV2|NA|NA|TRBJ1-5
CASSLQGNLNQPQHF
TGTGCCAGCAGTTTACAGGGTAATCTCAATCAGCCCCAGCATTTT
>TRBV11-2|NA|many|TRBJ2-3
CASSTRTSTDTQYF
TGTGCCAGCAGCACTCGGACGAGCACAGATACGCAGTATTTT
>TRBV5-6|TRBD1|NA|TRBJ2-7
CASSPITGGWSEQYF
TGTGCCAGCAGCCCAATCACAGGGGGATGGAGCGAGCAGTACTTC
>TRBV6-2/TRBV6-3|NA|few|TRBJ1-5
CASSSRVDQPQHF
TGTGCCAGCAGTTCACGGGTTGATCAGCCCCAGCATTTT
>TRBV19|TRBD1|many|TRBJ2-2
CASRSGGAITGELFF
TGTGCCAGTAGGTCAGGGGGCGCAATTACCGGGGAGCTGTTTTTT